This TCR beta chain is from a study of shared clonotypes between healthy human individuals. This CDR3 has 15 amino acids. The germline V gene encodes CDR1 SGHTS and CDR2 YDEGEE. Trimming at V came to 3 bases and at J to 4 bases, leaving 6 bases not matched to a gene. Sequencing used immunoSEQ multiplex PCR; TCRdb keeps in-frame clones, though not all of them. This table has roughly 2 million clones, 95% appearing once. This clone was recorded only once. The specimen was naive CD4+ T cells sorted from blood. The subset: CD45RA+ positively selected. This TCR was recovered from a man in his late teens or twenties in good health. V usage is TRBV5-8 and J usage is TRBJ2-1, with 8 nucleotides matching TRBD2. The CDR3 sequence: CASSSEAGEYNEQFF. The CDR3, as DNA: TGTGCCAGCAGCTCCGAAGCGGGGGAATACAATGAGCAGTTCTTC.